Below are 20 T cell receptor beta chains sequenced from a single sample in a study of cytomegalovirus exposure and HLA in healthy donors. Primers: 60 Vbeta forward and 13 Jbeta reverse. Using immunoSEQ multiplex PCR, the repertoire was profiled, and TCRdb retains in-frame clones only, with some absent. This table holds about 110,000 clones, 60% to 85% found once. Sequenced input: PBMCs. Source of these receptors: a woman in her twenties or thirties in good health and CMV-seronegative.

The chain recombines TRBV7-2 with TRBJ2-1; 11 nucleotides align to TRBD2. Germline V gene sequence: CDR1 SGHTA, CDR2 FQGNSA. The CDR3 sequence is 16 residues long. The ends lost 5 bases at V and 9 bases at J; junction bases unmatched: 12. The CDR3: CASSIMTGLAVPEQFF. Here the CDR3 DNA reads TGTGCCAGCAGCATAATGACGGGACTAGCGGTTCCTGAGCAGTTCTTC.

J is TRBJ2-7 and V is TRBV30, with a tentative D call TRBD2 (6 bases). CDR3 length: 13 residues. CDR1 is GTSNPN, CDR2 SVGIG, per germline (reference sequence). The V end lost 4 bases, the J end lost 1 base, and 11 bases lay between the germline ends. DNA for the CDR3: TGTGCCTGGAATGGGCGGGGTTCCTACGAGCAGTACTTC. Protein: CAWNGRGSYEQYF. The entire variable domain, with the rest obtained from reference TRBV30 and TRBJ2-7, is as follows: SQTIHQWPATLVQPVGSPLSLECTVEGTSNPNLYWYRQAAGRGLQLLFYSVGIGQISSEVPQNLSASRPQDRQFILSSKKLLLSDSGFYLCAWNGRGSYEQYFGPGTRLTVT.

This chain uses TRBV27 with TRBJ2-7, with D tentatively TRBD2 (5 bases). Trimming removed 8 bases from V and 2 bases from J, with 19 bases in between. The CDR3 has 15 residues. Looked up from germline, CDR1 is MNHEY and CDR2 is SMNVEV (reference sequence). The CDR3: CASRLGRDAAYEQYF. CDR3 nucleotides: TGTGCCAGCCGTCTCGGTCGGGATGCCGCCTACGAGCAGTACTTC.

This clone was found a few times. The chain links TRBV30 to TRBJ2-7; perhaps TRBD2 as D (6 bases). V lost 2 bases to trimming and J lost 6 bases, with 8 bases between them. The CDR3 sequence is 11 residues long. Germline CDR1 and CDR2: GTSNPN and SVGIG (reference sequence). The CDR3 reads CAWSWGVEQYF. The CDR3 nucleotides are TGTGCCTGGAGTTGGGGGGTCGAGCAGTACTTC. Full variable domain (outside the CDR3, taken from reference TRBV30 and TRBJ2-7): SQTIHQWPATLVQPVGSPLSLECTVEGTSNPNLYWYRQAAGRGLQLLFYSVGIGQISSEVPQNLSASRPQDRQFILSSKKLLLSDSGFYLCAWSWGVEQYFGPGTRLTVT.

This clone was detected only once. The genes are TRBV7-9 and TRBJ2-1; 13 nucleotides line up with TRBD2. The trim removed 4 bases at V and 8 bases at J, leaving 5 bases unmatched. CDR1 and CDR2 from the germline V gene are SEHNR and FQNEAQ (reference sequence). This CDR3 comprises 15 residues. In DNA form, the CDR3 reads TGTGCCAGCAGCTATGGACTAGCGGGAGTGGATGAGCAGTTCTTC. It specifies CASSYGLAGVDEQFF.

J is TRBJ2-2 and V is TRBV6-5, with D perhaps matching TRBD2 (7 bases). Germline values: CDR1 MNHEY, CDR2 SVGAGI. The CDR3 sequence is 14 residues long. V lost 7 bases and J 6 bases, leaving 15 bases between the germline ends. The CDR3 nucleotides are TGTGCCAGCAAAAGGGGGGGGGAACCCGGGGAGCTGTTTTTT. This translates into CASKRGGEPGELFF.

The chain is built from TRBV4-1 and TRBJ1-6; D uncertain. There are 16 residues in the CDR3. Germline CDR1 MGHRA, CDR2 YSYEKL. The V end was cut by 1 base, the J end by 5 bases, with 12 bases between. CDR3 sequence (DNA): TGCGCCAGCAGCCAAGTAACCCTTCAGAATAATTCACCCCTCCACTTT. It translates to CASSQVTLQNNSPLHF.

This clone was counted a few times. The chain uses TRBV9 and TRBJ2-5, with 10 bases matching TRBD2. There are 18 residues in the CDR3. CDR1 is SGDLS, CDR2 YYNGEE, per germline. J lost 4 bases, V lost 0 bases, and 12 bases had no gene match. The CDR3: CASSVDPSGGLKGETQYF. In DNA form, the CDR3 reads TGTGCCAGCAGCGTAGATCCTAGCGGGGGTCTGAAGGGAGAGACCCAGTACTTC. Combining the CDR3 with reference TRBV9 and TRBJ2-5 gives the whole variable domain DSGVTQTPKHLITATGQRVTLRCSPRSGDLSVYWYQQSLDQGLQFLIQYYNGEERAKGNILERFSAQQFPDLHSELNLSSLELGDSALYFCASSVDPSGGLKGETQYFGPGTRLLVL.

This clone was detected only a few times. The J gene is TRBJ1-4, the V gene TRBV5-8, with D unclear. Germline assignment: CDR1 SGHTS and CDR2 YDEGEE. V lost 2 bases, J lost 6 bases, and 11 bases lay in between. The CDR3 length is 14 residues. For the CDR3, the DNA is TGTGCCAGCAGCTTTTCCCCCGCGGATGAAAAACTGTTTTTT. Amino acid sequence: CASSFSPADEKLFF. The variable domain in full, completed from reference TRBV5-8 and TRBJ1-4, reads EAGVTQSPTHLIKTRGQQATLRCSPISGHTSVYWYQQALGLGLQFLLWYDEGEERNRGNFPPRFSGRQFPNYSSELNVNALELEDSALYLCASSFSPADEKLFFGSGTQLSVL.

J is TRBJ1-4 and V is TRBV11-2; D ambiguous. This CDR3 is 15 amino acids long. The germline V gene has CDR1 SGHAT and CDR2 FQNNGV. Trimming removed 7 bases at V and 7 bases at J, with 19 bases between. The CDR3 spells CASTAGREGREKLFF. CDR3 nucleotide sequence: TGTGCCAGCACCGCCGGGAGGGAAGGTCGTGAAAAACTGTTTTTT.

The chain joins TRBV27 to TRBJ1-5; D might be TRBD1 (5 bases). With 7 bases removed from V and 3 bases from J, the gap between germline ends came to 13 bases. The germline CDR1 and CDR2 sequences are MNHEY and SMNVEV (reference sequence). This CDR3 has 14 residues. DNA of the CDR3: TGTGCCAGCAACAAGCTAGGGGCCAATCAGCCCCAGCATTTT. It specifies CASNKLGANQPQHF.

The chain combines TRBV7-2 with TRBJ2-7; unclear D gene. In germline, CDR1 is SGHTA, CDR2 FQGNSA. This CDR3 comprises 12 residues. The V end lost 1 base, the J end lost 6 bases, and 7 bases lay between the germline ends. CDR3 bases: TGTGCCAGCAGCTTAGTCCTAGGCGAGCAGTACTTC. Encoded protein: CASSLVLGEQYF.

This clone has just one count. V and J are TRBV5-4 and TRBJ2-3; no definite D call. CDR3 length equals 15 residues. Trimming cost V 0 bases and J 2 bases, with 10 bases left between them. Germline V lookup: CDR1 SGHNT, CDR2 YYREEE (reference sequence). The CDR3 region is CASSLGQANTDTQYF. The CDR3, as DNA: TGTGCCAGCAGCTTGGGCCAGGCGAACACAGATACGCAGTATTTT. Based on the CDR3 plus reference TRBV5-4 and TRBJ2-3, the full variable domain is ETGVTQSPTHLIKTRGQQVTLRCSSQSGHNTVSWYQQALGQGPQFIFQYYREEENGRGNFPPRFSGLQFPNYSSELNVNALELDDSALYLCASSLGQANTDTQYFGPGTRLTVL.

The chain employs TRBV25-1 and TRBJ2-7, with 8 bases that match TRBD1. CDR3 length: 13 amino acids. Germline CDR1 and CDR2: MGHDK and SYGVNS. The J segment lost 5 bases and the V segment lost 8 bases, leaving 8 bases of the junction unmatched. CDR3 in DNA: TGTGCCAGCTCCGGACAGGGATGGAACGAGCAGTACTTC. This sequence encodes CASSGQGWNEQYF.

The chain employs TRBV4-3 and TRBJ2-7; the D gene is possibly TRBD1 (7 bases). V dropped 0 bases and J dropped 0 bases, with 21 bases sitting between them. Germline assignment: CDR1 LGHNA and CDR2 YSLEER. This CDR3 comprises 19 residues. The CDR3 loop is CASSQDIRTGLPSSYEQYF. In nucleotides, the CDR3 is TGCGCCAGCAGCCAAGATATTAGGACAGGACTACCGAGCTCCTACGAGCAGTACTTC.

The chain has TRBV5-4 and TRBJ2-3; the match to TRBD1 covers 7 bases. The CDR3 spans 14 residues. Per germline, CDR1 SGHNT and CDR2 YYREEE (reference sequence). The V segment lost 5 bases and the J segment 5 bases; nucleotides outside the gene matches: 8. In nucleotides, the CDR3 is TGTGCCAGCAGTGAAGGACAGGCGGGAGATACGCAGTATTTT. It specifies CASSEGQAGDTQYF.

V and J are TRBV6-5 and TRBJ2-3; weak D call: TRBD2 (6 bases). Germline V gene data show CDR1 as MNHEY and CDR2 as SVGAGI. Trimming took off 0 bases at V and 5 bases at J, with 12 bases between the two ends. This CDR3 is 15 amino acids long. The CDR3 region is CASSYSPGALDTQYF. The CDR3 nucleotides are TGTGCCAGCAGTTACTCCCCGGGAGCGCTAGATACGCAGTATTTT.

This clone was recorded only once. The J gene is TRBJ2-7, the V gene TRBV14; D remains ambiguous. The V gene's germline CDR1 is SGHDN and CDR2 FVKESK. Trimming shortened V by 3 bases and J by 4 bases, and 7 bases separated the two germline ends. The CDR3 runs to 12 residues. The CDR3 loop reads CASSHTPYEQYF. CDR3 in DNA: TGTGCCAGCAGCCATACACCTTACGAGCAGTACTTC.

This clone was seen only a few times. The CDR3 loop reads CASSFSTGELFF. The CDR3 bases are TGTGCCAGCAGTTTCAGCACCGGGGAGCTGTTTTTT. The chain joins TRBV27 to TRBJ2-2, with D unresolved. V shed 3 bases and J shed 4 bases, with 3 bases lying between them. This CDR3 comprises 12 residues. Looked up from germline, CDR1 is MNHEY and CDR2 is SMNVEV (reference sequence).

This clone was picked up a small number of times. V gene TRBV28 combines with J gene TRBJ1-5; 7 bases are a match to TRBD1. CDR1 is MDHEN and CDR2 is SYDVKM in the germline V gene. The CDR3 is 13 amino acids. J lost 9 bases, V lost 3 bases, and 5 bases had no gene match. This chain's CDR3 is CASSLPPGGPQHF. The CDR3 coding sequence is TGTGCCAGCAGTTTGCCGCCAGGGGGGCCCCAGCATTTT.